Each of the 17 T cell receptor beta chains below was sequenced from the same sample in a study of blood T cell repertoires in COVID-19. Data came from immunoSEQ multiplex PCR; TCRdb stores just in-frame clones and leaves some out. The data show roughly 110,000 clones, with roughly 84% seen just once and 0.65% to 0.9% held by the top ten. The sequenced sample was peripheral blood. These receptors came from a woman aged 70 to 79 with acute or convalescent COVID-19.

CDR3 protein: CASSLAAGMGEQYF. The CDR3 DNA follows: TGTGCCAGCAGCTTGGCGGCAGGGATGGGCGAGCAGTACTTC. V is TRBV5-6 and J is TRBJ2-7; a weak D match, TRBD1 (5 bases). The CDR3 has 14 residues. CDR1 is SGHDT and CDR2 is YYEEEE in the germline V gene. Trimming pared 0 bases from V and 6 bases from J, leaving 13 bases between.

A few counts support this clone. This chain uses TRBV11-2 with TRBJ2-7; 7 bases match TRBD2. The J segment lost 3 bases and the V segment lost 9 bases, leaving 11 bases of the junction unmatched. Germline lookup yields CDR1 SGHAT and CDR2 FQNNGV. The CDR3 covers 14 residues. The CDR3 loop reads CASGEGSVVYEQYF. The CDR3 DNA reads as TGTGCCAGTGGGGAGGGGTCGGTTGTCTACGAGCAGTACTTC.

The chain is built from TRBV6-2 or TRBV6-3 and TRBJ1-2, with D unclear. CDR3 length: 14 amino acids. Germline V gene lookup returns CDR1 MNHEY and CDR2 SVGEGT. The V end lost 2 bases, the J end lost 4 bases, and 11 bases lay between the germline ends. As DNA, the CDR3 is TGTGCCAGCAGTTACGCGGGGATCGGCTATGGCTACACCTTC. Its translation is CASSYAGIGYGYTF.

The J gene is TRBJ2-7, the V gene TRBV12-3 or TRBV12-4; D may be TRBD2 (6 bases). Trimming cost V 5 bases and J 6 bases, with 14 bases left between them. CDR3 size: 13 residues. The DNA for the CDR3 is TGTGCCAGCAGTACCTACGGGACTCCCGAGCAGTACTTC. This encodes CASSTYGTPEQYF.

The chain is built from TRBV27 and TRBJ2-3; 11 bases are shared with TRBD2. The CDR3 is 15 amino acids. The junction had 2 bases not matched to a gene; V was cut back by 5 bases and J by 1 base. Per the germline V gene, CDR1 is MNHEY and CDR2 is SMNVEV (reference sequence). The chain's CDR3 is CASSELAGGTDTQYF. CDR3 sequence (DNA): TGTGCCAGCAGTGAACTAGCGGGGGGCACAGATACGCAGTATTTT.

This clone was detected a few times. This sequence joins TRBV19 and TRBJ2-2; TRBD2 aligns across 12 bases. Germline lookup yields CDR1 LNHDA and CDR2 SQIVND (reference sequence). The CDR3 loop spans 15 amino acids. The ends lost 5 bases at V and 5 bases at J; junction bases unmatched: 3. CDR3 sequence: CASSFLAGGTGELFF. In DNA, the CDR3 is TGTGCCAGTAGTTTCCTAGCGGGGGGGACCGGGGAGCTGTTTTTT.

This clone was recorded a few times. Here the CDR3 reads CASSPGTGQGYFGYTF. The CDR3 DNA follows: TGCGCCAGCAGCCCGGGAACGGGACAGGGATATTTCGGCTACACCTTC. The gene calls are TRBV5-1 and TRBJ1-2; 9 bases are a match to TRBD1. The V and J ends lost 4 bases and 8 bases, in that order; junction bases with no gene match: 15. Per the germline V gene, CDR1 is SGHRS and CDR2 is YFSETQ. The CDR3 loop spans 16 amino acids.

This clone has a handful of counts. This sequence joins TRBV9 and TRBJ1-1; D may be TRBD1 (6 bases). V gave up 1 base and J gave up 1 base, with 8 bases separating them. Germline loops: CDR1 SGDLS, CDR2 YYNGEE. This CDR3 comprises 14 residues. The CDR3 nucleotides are TGTGCCAGCAGCGTAAGCAGGGGGAACACTGAAGCTTTCTTT. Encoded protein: CASSVSRGNTEAFF. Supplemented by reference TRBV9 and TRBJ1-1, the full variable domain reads DSGVTQTPKHLITATGQRVTLRCSPRSGDLSVYWYQQSLDQGLQFLIQYYNGEERAKGNILERFSAQQFPDLHSELNLSSLELGDSALYFCASSVSRGNTEAFFGQGTRLTVV.

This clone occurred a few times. The CDR3 DNA follows: TGTGCCAGTAGTTCGGGACCCCGAGCGGGGACCCAGCATTTT. It codes for CASSSGPRAGTQHF. The chain uses TRBV19 and TRBJ1-5; tentatively, D is TRBD1 (5 bases). The V end was cut by 5 bases, the J end by 11 bases, with 19 bases between. The CDR3 loop spans 14 amino acids. CDR1 and CDR2 (germline): LNHDA, SQIVND (reference sequence).

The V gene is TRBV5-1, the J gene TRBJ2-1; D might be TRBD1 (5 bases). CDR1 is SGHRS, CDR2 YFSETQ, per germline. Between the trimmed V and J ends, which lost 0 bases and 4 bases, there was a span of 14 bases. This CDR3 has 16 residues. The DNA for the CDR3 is TGCGCCAGCAGCTTGGACAGGAGTAACTCGTACAATGAGCAGTTCTTC. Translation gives CASSLDRSNSYNEQFF.

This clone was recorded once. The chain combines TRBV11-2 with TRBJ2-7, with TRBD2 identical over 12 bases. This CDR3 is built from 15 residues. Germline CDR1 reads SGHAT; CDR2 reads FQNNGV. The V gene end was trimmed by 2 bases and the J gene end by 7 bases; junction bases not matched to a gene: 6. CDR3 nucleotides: TGTGCCAGCAGCTTATCGACTAGCGGGAGTGGGGAGCAGTACTTC. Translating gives CASSLSTSGSGEQYF.

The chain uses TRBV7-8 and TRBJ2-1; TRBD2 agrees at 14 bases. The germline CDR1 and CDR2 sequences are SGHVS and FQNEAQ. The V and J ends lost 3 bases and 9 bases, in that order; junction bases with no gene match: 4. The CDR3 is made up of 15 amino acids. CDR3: CASSFGLAGGVEQFF. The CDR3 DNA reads TGTGCCAGCAGCTTTGGACTAGCGGGAGGCGTTGAGCAGTTCTTC.

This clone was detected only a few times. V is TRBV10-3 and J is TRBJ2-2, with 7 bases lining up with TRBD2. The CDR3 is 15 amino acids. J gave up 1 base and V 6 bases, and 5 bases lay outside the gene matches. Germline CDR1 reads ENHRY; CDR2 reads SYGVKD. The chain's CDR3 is CAIRGGGGNTGELFF. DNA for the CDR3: TGTGCCATCAGAGGCGGCGGGGGGAACACCGGGGAGCTGTTTTTT.

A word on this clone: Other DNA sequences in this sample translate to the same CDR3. The CDR3 DNA reads as TGCGCCAGCAGCTTGGTAGCGGGGGGAACCTACGAGCAGTACTTC. This gives the protein CASSLVAGGTYEQYF. This sequence joins TRBV5-1 and TRBJ2-7, with 10 positions matching TRBD2. Germline loops: CDR1 SGHRS, CDR2 YFSETQ. V was clipped by 0 bases and J by 2 bases; unmatched bases: 2. The CDR3 runs 15 residues.

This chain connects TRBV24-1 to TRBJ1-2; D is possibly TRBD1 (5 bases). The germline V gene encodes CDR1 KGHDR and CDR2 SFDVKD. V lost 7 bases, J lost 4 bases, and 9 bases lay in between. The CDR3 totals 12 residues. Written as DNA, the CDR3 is TGTGCCACCAGAGGGGATGGCTATGGCTACACCTTC. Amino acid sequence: CATRGDGYGYTF.

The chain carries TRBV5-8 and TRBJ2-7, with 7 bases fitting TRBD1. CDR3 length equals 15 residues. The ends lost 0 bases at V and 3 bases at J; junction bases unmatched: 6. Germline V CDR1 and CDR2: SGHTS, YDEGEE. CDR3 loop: CASSLAGTVDYEQYF. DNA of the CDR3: TGTGCCAGCAGCTTGGCGGGGACAGTCGACTACGAGCAGTACTTC.

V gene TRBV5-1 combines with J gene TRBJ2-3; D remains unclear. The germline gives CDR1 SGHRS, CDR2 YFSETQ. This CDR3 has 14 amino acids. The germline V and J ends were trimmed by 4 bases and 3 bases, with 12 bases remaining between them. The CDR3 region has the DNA TGCGCCAGCAGCCAGCAGGTCAAAACAGATACGCAGTATTTT. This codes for CASSQQVKTDTQYF.